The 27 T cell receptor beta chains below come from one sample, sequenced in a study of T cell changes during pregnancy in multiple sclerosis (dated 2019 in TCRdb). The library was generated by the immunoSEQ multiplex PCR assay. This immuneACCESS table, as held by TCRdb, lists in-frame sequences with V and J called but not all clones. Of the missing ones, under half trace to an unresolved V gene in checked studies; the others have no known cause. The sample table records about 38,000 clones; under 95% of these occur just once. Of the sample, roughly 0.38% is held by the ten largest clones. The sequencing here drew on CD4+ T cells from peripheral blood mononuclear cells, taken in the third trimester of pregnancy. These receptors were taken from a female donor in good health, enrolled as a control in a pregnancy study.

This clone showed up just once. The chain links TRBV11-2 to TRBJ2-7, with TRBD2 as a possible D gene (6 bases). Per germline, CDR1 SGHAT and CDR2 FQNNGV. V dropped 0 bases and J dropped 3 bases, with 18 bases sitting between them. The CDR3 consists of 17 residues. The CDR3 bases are TGTGCCAGCAGCTTAGATTGGGTGGGTAGCGGAAACTACGAGCAGTACTTC. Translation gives CASSLDWVGSGNYEQYF.

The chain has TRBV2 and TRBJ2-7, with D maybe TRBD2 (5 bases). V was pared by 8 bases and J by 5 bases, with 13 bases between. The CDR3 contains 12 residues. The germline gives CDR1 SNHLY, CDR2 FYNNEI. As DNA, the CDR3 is TGTGCCAGCGTCGGGGAGTCCCACGAGCAGTACTTC. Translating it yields CASVGESHEQYF.

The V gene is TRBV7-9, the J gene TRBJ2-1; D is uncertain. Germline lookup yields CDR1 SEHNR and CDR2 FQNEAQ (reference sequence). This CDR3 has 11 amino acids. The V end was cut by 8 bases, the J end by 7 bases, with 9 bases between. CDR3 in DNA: TGTGCCAGCGGAGCCCCAAATGAGCAGTTCTTC. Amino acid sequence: CASGAPNEQFF.

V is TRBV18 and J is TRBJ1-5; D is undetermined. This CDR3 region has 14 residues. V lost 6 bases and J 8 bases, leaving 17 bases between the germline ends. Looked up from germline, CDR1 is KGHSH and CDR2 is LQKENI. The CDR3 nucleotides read TGTGCCAGCTCGCCCACTGTGAATGGTGAGCCCCAGCATTTT. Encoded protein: CASSPTVNGEPQHF.

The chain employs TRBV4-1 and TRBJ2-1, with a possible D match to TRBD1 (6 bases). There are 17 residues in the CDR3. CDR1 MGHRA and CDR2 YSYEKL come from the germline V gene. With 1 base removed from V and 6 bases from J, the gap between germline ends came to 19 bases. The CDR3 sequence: CASSQARGRGEVNEQFF. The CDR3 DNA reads TGCGCCAGCAGCCAAGCGAGGGGCAGGGGCGAAGTCAATGAGCAGTTCTTC.

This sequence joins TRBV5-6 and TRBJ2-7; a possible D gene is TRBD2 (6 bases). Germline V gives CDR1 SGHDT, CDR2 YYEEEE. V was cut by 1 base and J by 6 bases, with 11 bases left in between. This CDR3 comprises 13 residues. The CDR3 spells CASSLLGGSEQYF. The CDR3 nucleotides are TGTGCCAGCAGCTTGCTTGGGGGGAGCGAGCAGTACTTC.

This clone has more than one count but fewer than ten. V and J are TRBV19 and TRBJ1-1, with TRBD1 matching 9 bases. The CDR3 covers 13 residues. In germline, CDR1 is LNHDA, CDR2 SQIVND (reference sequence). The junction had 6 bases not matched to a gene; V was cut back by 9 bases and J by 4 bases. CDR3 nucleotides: TGTGCCAGCACCGGGACAGGGCGCACTGAAGCTTTCTTT. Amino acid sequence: CASTGTGRTEAFF.

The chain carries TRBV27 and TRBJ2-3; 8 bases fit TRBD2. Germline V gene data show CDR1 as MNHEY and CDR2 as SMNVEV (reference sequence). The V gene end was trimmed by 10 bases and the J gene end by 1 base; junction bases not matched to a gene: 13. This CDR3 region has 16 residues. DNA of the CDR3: TGTGCCATTCCCTTGAGCGGGGGCCGGGGCACAGATACGCAGTATTTT. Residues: CAIPLSGGRGTDTQYF.

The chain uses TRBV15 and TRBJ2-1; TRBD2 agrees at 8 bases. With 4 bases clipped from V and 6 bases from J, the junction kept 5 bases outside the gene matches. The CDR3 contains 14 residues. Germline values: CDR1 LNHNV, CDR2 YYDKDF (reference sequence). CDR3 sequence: CATSTRREGNEQFF. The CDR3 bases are TGTGCCACCAGCACACGCCGGGAGGGCAATGAGCAGTTCTTC.

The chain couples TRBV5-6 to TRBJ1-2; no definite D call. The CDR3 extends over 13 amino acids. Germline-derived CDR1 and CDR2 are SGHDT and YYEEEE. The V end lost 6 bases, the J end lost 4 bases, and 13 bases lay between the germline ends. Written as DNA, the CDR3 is TGTGCCAGCATTGAACAGCAAGCCTATGGCTACACCTTC. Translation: CASIEQQAYGYTF.

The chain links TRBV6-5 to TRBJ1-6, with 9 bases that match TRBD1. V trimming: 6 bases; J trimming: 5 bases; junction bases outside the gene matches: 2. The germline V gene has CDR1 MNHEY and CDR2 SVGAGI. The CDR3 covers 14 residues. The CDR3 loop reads CASRDRGNNSPLHF. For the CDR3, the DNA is TGTGCCAGCAGGGACAGGGGTAATAATTCACCCCTCCACTTT.

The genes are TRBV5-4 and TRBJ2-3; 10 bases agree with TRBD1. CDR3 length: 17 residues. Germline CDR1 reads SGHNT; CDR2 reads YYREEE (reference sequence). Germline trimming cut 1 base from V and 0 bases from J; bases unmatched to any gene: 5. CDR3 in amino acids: CASSLRQGAGSTDTQYF. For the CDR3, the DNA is TGTGCCAGCAGCTTGAGACAGGGGGCAGGTAGCACAGATACGCAGTATTTT.

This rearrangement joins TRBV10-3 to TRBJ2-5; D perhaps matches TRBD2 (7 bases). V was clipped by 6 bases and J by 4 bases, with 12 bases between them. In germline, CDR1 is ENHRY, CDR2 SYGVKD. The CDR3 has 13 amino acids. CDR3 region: CAIRGGALETQYF. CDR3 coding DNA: TGTGCCATCAGGGGGGGGGCCTTAGAGACCCAGTACTTC.

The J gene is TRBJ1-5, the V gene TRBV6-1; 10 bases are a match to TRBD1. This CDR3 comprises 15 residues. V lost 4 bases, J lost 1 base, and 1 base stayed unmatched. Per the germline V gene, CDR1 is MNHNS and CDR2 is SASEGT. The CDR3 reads CASSGTGGSNQPQHF. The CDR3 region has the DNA TGTGCCAGCAGTGGGACAGGGGGAAGCAATCAGCCCCAGCATTTT.

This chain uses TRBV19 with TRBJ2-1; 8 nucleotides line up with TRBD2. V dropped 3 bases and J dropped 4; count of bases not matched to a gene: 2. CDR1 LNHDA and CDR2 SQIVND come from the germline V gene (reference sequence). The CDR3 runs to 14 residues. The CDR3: CASSIIAGYNEQFF. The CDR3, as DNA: TGTGCCAGTAGTATCATAGCGGGGTACAATGAGCAGTTCTTC.

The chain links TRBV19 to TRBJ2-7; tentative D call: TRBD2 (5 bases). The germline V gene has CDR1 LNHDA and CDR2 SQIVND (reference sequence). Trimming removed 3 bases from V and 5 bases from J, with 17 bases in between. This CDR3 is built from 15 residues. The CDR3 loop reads CASSISPGFYDEQYF. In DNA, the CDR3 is TGTGCCAGTAGTATTTCACCGGGGTTCTACGACGAGCAGTACTTC.

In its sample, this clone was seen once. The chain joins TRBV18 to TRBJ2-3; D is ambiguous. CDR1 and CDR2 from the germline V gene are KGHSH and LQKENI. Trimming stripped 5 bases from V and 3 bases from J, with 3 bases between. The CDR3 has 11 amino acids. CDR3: CASSETDTQYF. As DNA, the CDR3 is TGTGCCAGCTCAGAGACAGATACGCAGTATTTT.

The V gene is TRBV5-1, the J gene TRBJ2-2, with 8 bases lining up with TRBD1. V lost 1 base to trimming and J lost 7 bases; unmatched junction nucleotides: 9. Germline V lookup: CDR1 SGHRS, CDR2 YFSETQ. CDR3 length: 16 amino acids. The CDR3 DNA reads TGCGCCAGCAGCTTGAACGATTACAGGGGGGACGGGGAGCTGTTTTTT. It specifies CASSLNDYRGDGELFF.

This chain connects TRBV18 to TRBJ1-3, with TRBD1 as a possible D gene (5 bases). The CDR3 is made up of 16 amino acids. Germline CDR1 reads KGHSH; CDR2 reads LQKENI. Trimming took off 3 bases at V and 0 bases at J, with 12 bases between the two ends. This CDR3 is CASSPTGGSSGNTIYF. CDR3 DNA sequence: TGTGCCAGCTCACCCACCGGGGGGAGCTCTGGAAACACCATATATTTT.

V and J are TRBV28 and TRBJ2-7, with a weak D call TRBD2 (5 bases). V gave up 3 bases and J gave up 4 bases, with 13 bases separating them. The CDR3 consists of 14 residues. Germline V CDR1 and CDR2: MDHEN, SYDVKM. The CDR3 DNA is TGTGCCAGCAGTTTGCGAGTCCCGGGGTACGAGCAGTACTTC. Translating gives CASSLRVPGYEQYF.

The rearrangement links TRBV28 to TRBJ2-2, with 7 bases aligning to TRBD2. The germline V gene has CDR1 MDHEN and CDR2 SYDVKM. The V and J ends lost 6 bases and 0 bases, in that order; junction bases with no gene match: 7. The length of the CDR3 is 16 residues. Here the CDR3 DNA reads TGTGCCAGCAGAGTGGGCGGGAGCCCGAACACCGGGGAGCTGTTTTTT. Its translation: CASRVGGSPNTGELFF. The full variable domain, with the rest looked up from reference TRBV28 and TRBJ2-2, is DVKVTQSSRYLVKRTGEKVFLECVQDMDHENMFWYRQDPGLGLRLIYFSYDVKMKEKGDIPEGYSVSREKKERFSLILESASTNQTSMYLCASRVGGSPNTGELFFGEGSRLTVL.

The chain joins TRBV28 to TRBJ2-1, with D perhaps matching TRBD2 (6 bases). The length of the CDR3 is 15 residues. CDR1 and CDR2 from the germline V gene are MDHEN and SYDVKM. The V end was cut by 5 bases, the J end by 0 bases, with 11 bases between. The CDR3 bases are TGTGCCAGCAGTCCTCAACTAGCCTCCTACAATGAGCAGTTCTTC. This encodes CASSPQLASYNEQFF.

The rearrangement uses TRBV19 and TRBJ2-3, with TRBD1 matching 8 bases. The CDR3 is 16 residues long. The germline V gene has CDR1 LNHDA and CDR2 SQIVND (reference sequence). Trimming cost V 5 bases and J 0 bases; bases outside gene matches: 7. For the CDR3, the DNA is TGTGCCAGTAGTCGGGACAGGTTTTCTAGCACAGATACGCAGTATTTT. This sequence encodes CASSRDRFSSTDTQYF.

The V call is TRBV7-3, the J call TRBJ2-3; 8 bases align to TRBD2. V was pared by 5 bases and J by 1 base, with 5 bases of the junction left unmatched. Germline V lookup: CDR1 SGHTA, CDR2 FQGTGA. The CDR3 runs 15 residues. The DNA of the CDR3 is TGTGCCAGCAGCCCGGGACTAGGACGCACAGATACGCAGTATTTT. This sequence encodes CASSPGLGRTDTQYF.

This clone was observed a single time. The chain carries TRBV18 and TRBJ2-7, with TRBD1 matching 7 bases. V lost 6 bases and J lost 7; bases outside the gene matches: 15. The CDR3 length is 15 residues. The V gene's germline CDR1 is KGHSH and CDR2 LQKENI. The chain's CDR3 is CASSPPGQRTEEQYF. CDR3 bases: TGTGCCAGCTCGCCTCCGGGACAGAGGACTGAGGAGCAGTACTTC.

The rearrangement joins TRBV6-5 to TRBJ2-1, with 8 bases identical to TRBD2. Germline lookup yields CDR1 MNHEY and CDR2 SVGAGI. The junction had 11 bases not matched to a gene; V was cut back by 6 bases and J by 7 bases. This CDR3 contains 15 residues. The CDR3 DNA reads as TGTGCCAGCAGGAGCGGGGGTTACCGTTGGAATGAGCAGTTCTTC. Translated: CASRSGGYRWNEQFF.

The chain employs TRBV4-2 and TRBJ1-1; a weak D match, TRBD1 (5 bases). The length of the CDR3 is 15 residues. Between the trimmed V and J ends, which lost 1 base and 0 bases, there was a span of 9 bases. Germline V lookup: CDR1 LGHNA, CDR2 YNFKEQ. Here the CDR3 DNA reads TGTGCCAGCAGCCAAGTTGGACAAATGAACACTGAAGCTTTCTTT. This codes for CASSQVGQMNTEAFF.